The TCR beta chain described here comes from a study of CD8+ T cells in alopecia areata. Findings of the study overall: Relative to mice, TCR sharing across patients was less clear, a difference possibly HLA-related. Sequences from scalp samples also cover resident alphabeta T cells of normal skin. Affected scalp, especially in alopecia totalis/universalis, had a higher clonality than normal scalp did.

Peripheral blood, together with lesional scalp punch biopsies, was collected from alopecia areata patients. In the case of this clone: Its specificity is not known.

The authors extracted RNA and reverse transcribed it into cDNA as the sequencing template. TCRdb keeps only in-frame clones here, not all; method: immunoSEQ multiplex PCR. The repertoire includes over 25,000 clones, 70% to 80% of them detected once, and around 20% sits in the top ten. The sequence derives from a human donor with alopecia areata. Sequenced sample: NKG2D-low CD8+ T cells sorted from blood.

The CDR3 bases are TGTGCCAGCAGCTTCCCCGGGGGGTCACGAGGCTCCTACAATGAGCAGTTCTTC. Protein: CASSFPGGSRGSYNEQFF. The chain links TRBV7-9 to TRBJ2-1, with 7 bases lining up with TRBD2. V lost 3 bases to trimming and J lost 0 bases; unmatched junction nucleotides: 11. Germline V gene data show CDR1 as SEHNR and CDR2 as FQNEAQ (reference sequence). This CDR3 contains 18 residues.